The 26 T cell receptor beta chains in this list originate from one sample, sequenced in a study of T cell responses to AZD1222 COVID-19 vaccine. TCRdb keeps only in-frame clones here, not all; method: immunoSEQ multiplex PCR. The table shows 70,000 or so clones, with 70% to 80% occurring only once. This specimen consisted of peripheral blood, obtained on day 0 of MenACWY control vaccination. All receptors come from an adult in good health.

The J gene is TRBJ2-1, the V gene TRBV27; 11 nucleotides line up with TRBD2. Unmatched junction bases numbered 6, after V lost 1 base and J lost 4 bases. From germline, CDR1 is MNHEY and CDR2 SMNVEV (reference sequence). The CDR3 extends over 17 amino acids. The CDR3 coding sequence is TGTGCCAGCAGTTTATTGGGTAGCGGGGGGGTATACAATGAGCAGTTCTTC. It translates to CASSLLGSGGVYNEQFF.

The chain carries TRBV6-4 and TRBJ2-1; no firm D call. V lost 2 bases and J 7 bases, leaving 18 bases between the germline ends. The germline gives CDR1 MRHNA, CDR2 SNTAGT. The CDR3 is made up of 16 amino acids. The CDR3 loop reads CASSDGSFLERNEQFF. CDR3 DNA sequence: TGTGCCAGCAGTGACGGGTCTTTTCTTGAGAGGAATGAGCAGTTCTTC.

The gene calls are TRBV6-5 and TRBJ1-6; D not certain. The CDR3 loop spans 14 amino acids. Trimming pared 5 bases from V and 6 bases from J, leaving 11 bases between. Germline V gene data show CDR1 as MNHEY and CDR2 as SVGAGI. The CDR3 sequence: CASSRVLGNSPLHF. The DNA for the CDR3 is TGTGCCAGCAGTAGGGTACTCGGTAATTCACCCCTCCACTTT.

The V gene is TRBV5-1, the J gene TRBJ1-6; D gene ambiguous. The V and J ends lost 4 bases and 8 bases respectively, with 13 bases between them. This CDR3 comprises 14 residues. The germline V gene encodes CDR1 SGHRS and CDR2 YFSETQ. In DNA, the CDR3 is TGCGCCAGCAGCCCAGGAGAGAGGGATTCACCCCTCCACTTT. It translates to CASSPGERDSPLHF.

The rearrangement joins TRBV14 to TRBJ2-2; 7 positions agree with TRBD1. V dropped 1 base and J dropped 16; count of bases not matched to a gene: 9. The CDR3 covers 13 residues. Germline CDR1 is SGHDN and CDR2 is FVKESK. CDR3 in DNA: TGTGCCAGCAGCCAAGGTCTTACAGGGGAAAAGTTTTTT. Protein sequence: CASSQGLTGEKFF. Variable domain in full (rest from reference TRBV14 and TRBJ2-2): EAGVTQFPSHSVIEKGQTVTLRCDPISGHDNLYWYRRVMGKEIKFLLHFVKESKQDESGMPNNRFLAERTGGTYSTLKVQPAELEDSGVYFCASSQGLTGEKFFGEGSRLTVL.

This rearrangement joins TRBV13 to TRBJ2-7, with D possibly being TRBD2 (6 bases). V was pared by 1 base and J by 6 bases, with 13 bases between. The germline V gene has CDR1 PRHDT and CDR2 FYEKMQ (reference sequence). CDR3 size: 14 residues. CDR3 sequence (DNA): TGTGCCAGCAGCTTAGTCCGAGCAGCGGGCGAGCAGTACTTC. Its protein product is CASSLVRAAGEQYF.

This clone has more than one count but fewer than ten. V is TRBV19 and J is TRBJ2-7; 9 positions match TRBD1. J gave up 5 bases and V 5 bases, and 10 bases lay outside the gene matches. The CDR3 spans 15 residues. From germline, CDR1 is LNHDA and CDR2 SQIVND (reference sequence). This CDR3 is CASSAGTGLRNEQYF. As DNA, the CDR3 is TGTGCCAGTAGTGCCGGGACAGGGCTTCGAAACGAGCAGTACTTC.

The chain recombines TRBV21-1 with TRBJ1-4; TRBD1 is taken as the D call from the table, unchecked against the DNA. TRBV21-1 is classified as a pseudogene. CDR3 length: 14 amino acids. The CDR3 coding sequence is TGTGCCAGCACATACCACACCGATAATGAAAAACTGTTTTTT. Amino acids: CASTYHTDNEKLFF.

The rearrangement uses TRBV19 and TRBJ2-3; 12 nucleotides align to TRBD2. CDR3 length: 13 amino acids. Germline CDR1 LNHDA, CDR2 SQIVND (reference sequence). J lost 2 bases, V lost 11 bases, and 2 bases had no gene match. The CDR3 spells CAGLAGITDTQYF. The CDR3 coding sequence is TGTGCCGGACTAGCGGGGATCACAGATACGCAGTATTTT.

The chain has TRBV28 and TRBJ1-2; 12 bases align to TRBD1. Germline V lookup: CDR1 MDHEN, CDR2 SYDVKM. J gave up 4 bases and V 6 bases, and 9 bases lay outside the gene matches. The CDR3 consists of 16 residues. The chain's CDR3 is CASSSGTGGRSYGYTF. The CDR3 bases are TGTGCCAGCAGCTCCGGGACAGGGGGCCGGAGCTATGGCTACACCTTC.

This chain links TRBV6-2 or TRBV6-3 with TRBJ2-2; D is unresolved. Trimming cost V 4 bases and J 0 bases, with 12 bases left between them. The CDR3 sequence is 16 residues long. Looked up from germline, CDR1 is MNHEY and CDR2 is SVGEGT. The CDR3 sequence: CASSFPRTPNTGELFF. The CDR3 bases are TGTGCCAGCAGTTTCCCGAGGACGCCGAACACCGGGGAGCTGTTTTTT.

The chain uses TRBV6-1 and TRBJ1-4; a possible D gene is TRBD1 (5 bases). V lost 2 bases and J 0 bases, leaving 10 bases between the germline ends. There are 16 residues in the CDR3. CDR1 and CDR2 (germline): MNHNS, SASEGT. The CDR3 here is CASSERQLATNEKLFF. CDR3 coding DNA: TGTGCCAGCAGTGAACGACAGCTTGCAACTAATGAAAAACTGTTTTTT.

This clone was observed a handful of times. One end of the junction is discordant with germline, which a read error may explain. The CDR3 protein is CASSAGLAGVSEQFF. CDR3 sequence (DNA): TGTGCTAGCAGCGCGGGACTAGCGGGAGTAAGTGAGCAGTTCTTC. V and J are TRBV7-7 and TRBJ2-1, with TRBD2 matching 14 bases. Per the germline V gene, CDR1 is SSHAT and CDR2 is FNYEAQ (reference sequence). The CDR3 loop spans 15 amino acids. The whole variable domain, filled in from reference TRBV7-7 and TRBJ2-1, reads GAGVSQSPRYKVTKRGQDVTLRCDPISSHATLYWYQQALGQGPEFLTYFNYEAQPDKSGLPSDRFSAERPEGSISTLTIQRTEQRDSAMYRCASSAGLAGVSEQFFGPGTRLTVL.

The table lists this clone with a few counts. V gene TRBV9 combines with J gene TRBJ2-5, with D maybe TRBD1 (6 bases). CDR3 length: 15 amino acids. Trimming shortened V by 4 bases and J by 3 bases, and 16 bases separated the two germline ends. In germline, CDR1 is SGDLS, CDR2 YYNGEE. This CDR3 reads CASSPGGGGKETQYF. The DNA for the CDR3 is TGTGCCAGCAGCCCCGGTGGGGGCGGCAAAGAGACCCAGTACTTC.

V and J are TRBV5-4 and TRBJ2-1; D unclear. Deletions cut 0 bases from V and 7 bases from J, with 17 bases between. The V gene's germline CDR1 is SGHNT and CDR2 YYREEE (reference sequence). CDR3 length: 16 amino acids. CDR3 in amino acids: CASSLVKGRPTNEQFF. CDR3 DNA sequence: TGTGCCAGCAGCTTGGTAAAGGGCCGGCCTACAAATGAGCAGTTCTTC.

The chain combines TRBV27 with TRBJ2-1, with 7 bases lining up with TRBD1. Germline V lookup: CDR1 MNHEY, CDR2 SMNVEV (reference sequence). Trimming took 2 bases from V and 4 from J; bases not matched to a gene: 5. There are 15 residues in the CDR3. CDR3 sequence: CASSLQGQSYNEQFF. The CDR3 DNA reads TGTGCCAGCAGTTTACAGGGACAGAGTTACAATGAGCAGTTCTTC.

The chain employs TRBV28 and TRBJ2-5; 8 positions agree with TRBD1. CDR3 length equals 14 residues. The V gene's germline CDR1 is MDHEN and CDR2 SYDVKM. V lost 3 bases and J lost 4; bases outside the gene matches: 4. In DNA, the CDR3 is TGTGCCAGCAGTTTGCAGGGGGCAAGAGAGACCCAGTACTTC. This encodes CASSLQGARETQYF. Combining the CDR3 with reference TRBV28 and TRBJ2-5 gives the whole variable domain DVKVTQSSRYLVKRTGEKVFLECVQDMDHENMFWYRQDPGLGLRLIYFSYDVKMKEKGDIPEGYSVSREKKERFSLILESASTNQTSMYLCASSLQGARETQYFGPGTRLLVL.

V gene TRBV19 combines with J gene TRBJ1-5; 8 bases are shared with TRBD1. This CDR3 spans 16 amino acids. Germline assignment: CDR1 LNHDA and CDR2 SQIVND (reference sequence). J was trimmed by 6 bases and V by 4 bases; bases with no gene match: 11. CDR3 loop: CASSKGLLRGPQPQHF. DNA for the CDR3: TGTGCCAGTAGTAAAGGACTACTCAGGGGGCCTCAGCCCCAGCATTTT.

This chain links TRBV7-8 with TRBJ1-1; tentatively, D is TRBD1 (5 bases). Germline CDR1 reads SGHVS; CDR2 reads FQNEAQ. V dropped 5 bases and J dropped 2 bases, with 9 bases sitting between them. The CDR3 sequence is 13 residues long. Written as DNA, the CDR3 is TGTGCCAGCAGCCCGGACACAAACACTGAAGCTTTCTTT. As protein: CASSPDTNTEAFF. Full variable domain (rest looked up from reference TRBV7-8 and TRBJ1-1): GAGVSQSPRYKVAKRGQDVALRCDPISGHVSLFWYQQALGQGPEFLTYFQNEAQLDKSGLPSDRFFAERPEGSVSTLKIQRTQQEDSAVYLCASSPDTNTEAFFGQGTRLTVV.

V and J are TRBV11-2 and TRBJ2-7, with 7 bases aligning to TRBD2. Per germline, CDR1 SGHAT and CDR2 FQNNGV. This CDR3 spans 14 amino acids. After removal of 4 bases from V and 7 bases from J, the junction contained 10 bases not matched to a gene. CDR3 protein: CASSSIKRGTEQYF. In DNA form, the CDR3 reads TGTGCCAGCAGCTCAATAAAGCGGGGCACGGAGCAGTACTTC. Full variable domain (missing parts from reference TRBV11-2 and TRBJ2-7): EAGVAQSPRYKIIEKRQSVAFWCNPISGHATLYWYQQILGQGPKLLIQFQNNGVVDDSQLPKDRFSAERLKGVDSTLKIQPAKLEDSAVYLCASSSIKRGTEQYFGPGTRLTVT.

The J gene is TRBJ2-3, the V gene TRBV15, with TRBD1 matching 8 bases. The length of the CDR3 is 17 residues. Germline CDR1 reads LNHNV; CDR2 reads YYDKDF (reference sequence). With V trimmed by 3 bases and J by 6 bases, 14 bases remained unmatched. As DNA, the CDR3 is TGTGCCACCAGCAGCTACAATGGACAGGGCGGAGGGGATACGCAGTATTTT. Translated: CATSSYNGQGGGDTQYF.

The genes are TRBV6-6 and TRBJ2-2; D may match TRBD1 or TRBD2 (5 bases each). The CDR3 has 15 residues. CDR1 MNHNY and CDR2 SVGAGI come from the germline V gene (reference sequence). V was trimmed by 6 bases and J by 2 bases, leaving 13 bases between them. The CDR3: CASSPLGGNTGELFF. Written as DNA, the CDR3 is TGTGCCAGCAGCCCCCTTGGGGGAAACACCGGGGAGCTGTTTTTT.

The CDR3 DNA reads TGTGCCAGCAGCCGGACTAGCGGGATACACACAGATACGCAGTATTTT. Protein: CASSRTSGIHTDTQYF. The rearrangement uses TRBV7-6 and TRBJ2-3, with 12 positions matching TRBD2. The germline gives CDR1 SGHVS, CDR2 FNYEAQ. Germline trimming cut 5 bases from V and 2 bases from J; bases unmatched to any gene: 5. The CDR3 contains 16 residues.

In nucleotides, the CDR3 is TGTGCCAGCAGCCCCATTGGGCGCTCTGGAAACACCATATATTTT. It translates to CASSPIGRSGNTIYF. The chain has TRBV11-2 and TRBJ1-3, with D unresolved. Germline lookup yields CDR1 SGHAT and CDR2 FQNNGV. V lost 5 bases to trimming and J lost 0 bases, with 11 bases between them. The CDR3 consists of 15 residues.

Here the CDR3 DNA reads TGTGCCTGGAGTAGTGGACAGGACACACTGTTTTTT. This translates into CAWSSGQDTLFF. This chain uses TRBV30 with TRBJ1-4; TRBD1 agrees at 7 bases. Germline V lookup: CDR1 GTSNPN, CDR2 SVGIG (reference sequence). The CDR3 contains 12 residues. Losses at the gene ends were 2 bases for V and 13 bases for J; bases not matched to a gene: 7.

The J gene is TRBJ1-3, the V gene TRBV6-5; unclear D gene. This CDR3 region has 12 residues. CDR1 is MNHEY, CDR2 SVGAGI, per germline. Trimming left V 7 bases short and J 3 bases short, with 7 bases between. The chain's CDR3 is CASTTIGNTIYF. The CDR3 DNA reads TGTGCCAGCACTACCATTGGAAACACCATATATTTT.